The rows below give T cell receptor beta chains drawn from one sample of a study of OX40 agonist ivuxolimab in advanced cancers. Assay used: immunoSEQ multiplex PCR; TCRdb lists only in-frame clones, some missing. The sample lists some 100,000 clones; just over 85% were seen once. The sequenced sample was CD4+ or CD8+ T cells sorted from blood, obtained in a trial of the OX40 agonist ivuxolimab. The receptors originated from an adult with an advanced solid tumor such as melanoma, head and neck, liver or kidney cancer. CDR3s include the opening cysteine and the closing phenylalanine or tryptophan. D genes are given only for firm matches. Some rows mark clone size as missing; the rest say once, few, many or name a class of expanded clone.

>.|.|TRBV11-3|TRBJ2-3
CASSLSRSTDTQYF
TGTGCCAGCAGCTTATCACGCAGCACAGATACGCAGTATTTT
>.|.|TRBV7-2|TRBJ2-3
CASSLALGRGTDTQYF
TGTGCCAGCAGCTTAGCGCTCGGGCGGGGCACAGATACGCAGTATTTT
>.|once|TRBV7-8|TRBJ2-1
CASSLGGRQMRQFF
TGTGCCAGCAGCCTAGGGGGACGGCAAATGAGGCAGTTCTTC
>TRBD1|once|TRBV5-1|TRBJ1-3
CASSLDQGANGNTIYF
TGCGCCAGCAGCTTGGATCAGGGGGCGAATGGAAACACCATATATTTT
>.|.|TRBV19|TRBJ2-1
CASSWQDRYGNEQFF
TGTGCCAGTAGTTGGCAGGATCGGTATGGCAATGAGCAGTTCTTC
>.|.|TRBV11-3|TRBJ1-5
CASSFPGRHQPQHF
TGTGCCAGCAGCTTCCCAGGGCGGCATCAGCCCCAGCATTTT
>TRBD2|.|TRBV15|TRBJ2-1
CATSRAGAGFNEQFF
TGTGCCACCAGTAGGGCGGGAGCGGGATTCAATGAGCAGTTCTTC
>TRBD2|.|TRBV6-6|TRBJ2-3
CASSYRVSGIADTQYF
TGTGCCAGCAGTTACCGGGTTAGCGGGATTGCAGATACGCAGTATTTT
>TRBD1|once|TRBV10-3|TRBJ2-1
CAITSGQGTEQFF
TGTGCCATCACCTCGGGACAGGGGACTGAGCAGTTCTTC
>.|.|TRBV18|TRBJ1-1
CASSPMGGASTEAFF
TGTGCCAGCTCACCAATGGGAGGGGCTAGCACTGAAGCTTTCTTT
>.|.|TRBV5-1|TRBJ1-2
CASSLDFKAGGYGYTF
TGCGCCAGCAGCTTGGATTTTAAGGCTGGGGGCTATGGCTACACCTTC
>TRBD1|.|TRBV6-5|TRBJ2-1
CASSYWTGVGYNEQFF
TGTGCCAGCAGTTACTGGACAGGGGTCGGGTACAATGAGCAGTTCTTC
>.|.|TRBV9|TRBJ1-1
CASSVAGDTEAFF
TGTGCCAGCAGCGTAGCCGGGGACACTGAAGCTTTCTTT
>.|.|TRBV4-2|TRBJ1-4
CASSQGGKEKLFF
TGTGCCAGCAGCCAAGGGGGCAAGGAAAAACTGTTTTTT
>.|few|TRBV2|TRBJ2-5
CASSDVAVQETQYF
TGTGCCAGCAGTGACGTGGCGGTCCAAGAGACCCAGTACTTC
>TRBD1|once|TRBV5-1|TRBJ2-7
CASSAGTGGDYEQYF
TGCGCCAGCAGCGCGGGGACAGGGGGCGACTACGAGCAGTACTTC
>TRBD1|.|TRBV7-3|TRBJ1-1
CASSSQTGGKTEAFF
TGTGCCAGCAGCTCGCAAACAGGGGGTAAGACTGAAGCTTTCTTT
>.|.|TRBV30|TRBJ2-5
CAWTETGVPETQYF
TGTGCCTGGACTGAGACGGGGGTTCCAGAGACCCAGTACTTC
>.|few|TRBV6-5|TRBJ1-2
CASSNIDYGYTF
TGTGCCAGCAGCAACATTGACTATGGCTACACCTTC
>.|.|TRBV11-2|TRBJ1-4
CASSPEGDNNEKLFF
TGTGCCAGCAGTCCGGAGGGGGATAATAATGAAAAACTGTTTTTT
>.|.|TRBV29-1|TRBJ1-4
CSVQRQAGDEKLFF
TGCAGCGTTCAAAGACAGGCGGGCGATGAAAAACTGTTTTTT
>.|few|TRBV11-3|TRBJ1-1
CASSLGGRTTEAFF
TGTGCCAGCAGCTTAGGGGGGCGGACTACTGAAGCTTTCTTT
>TRBD2|.|TRBV11-3|TRBJ2-1
CASSYRTSDLSYNEQFF
TGTGCCAGCAGCTACCGGACTAGCGACCTCTCCTACAATGAGCAGTTCTTC
>.|once|TRBV10-3|TRBJ2-2
CAIRSGTSNTGELFF
TGTGCCATCAGGTCCGGGACATCGAACACCGGGGAGCTGTTTTTT
>.|.|TRBV5-6|TRBJ2-3
CASSLSLAADTQYF
TGTGCCAGCAGCTTGAGTCTCGCCGCAGATACGCAGTATTTT
>TRBD1|.|TRBV29-1|TRBJ1-2
CSALSSGTGFGYTF
TGCAGCGCCTTATCATCCGGGACAGGGTTTGGCTACACCTTC
>.|.|TRBV10-1|TRBJ1-3
CASSESIALGGREAGNTIYF
TGCGCCAGCAGTGAGTCAATTGCCCTCGGGGGAAGGGAGGCTGGAAACACCATATATTTT
>.|once|TRBV19|TRBJ1-5
CASSRQRNQPQHF
TGTGCCAGTAGTCGGCAGAGAAATCAGCCCCAGCATTTT
>.|.|TRBV5-1|TRBJ2-1
CASSREIGSYNEQFF
TGCGCCAGCAGCCGCGAAATAGGGTCCTACAATGAGCAGTTCTTC
>TRBD1|.|TRBV29-1|TRBJ1-1
CSVEMAGGTEAFF
TGCAGCGTTGAAATGGCAGGGGGCACTGAAGCTTTCTTT
>TRBD2|.|TRBV6-5|TRBJ2-2
CASSPRLARTGELFF
TGTGCCAGCAGCCCCAGACTAGCTCGGACCGGGGAGCTGTTTTTT
>.|.|TRBV6-6|TRBJ1-1
CASTWGGNTEAFF
TGTGCCAGCACCTGGGGTGGGAACACTGAAGCTTTCTTT
>.|.|TRBV18|TRBJ2-4
CASSPNDNRGGIQYF
TGTGCCAGCTCACCAAACGACAATCGAGGGGGAATTCAGTACTTC
>.|.|TRBV18|TRBJ2-7
CASSPLGRELGEQYF
TGTGCCAGCTCACCACTTGGACGGGAGTTGGGCGAGCAGTACTTC
>.|.|TRBV19|TRBJ2-7
CASSLTARFGEQYF
TGTGCCAGTAGTTTGACAGCCCGGTTTGGAGAGCAGTACTTC
>TRBD2|.|TRBV5-5|TRBJ2-7
CASSPGLAGGHEQYF
TGTGCCAGCAGCCCCGGACTAGCGGGAGGCCACGAGCAGTACTTC
>TRBD1|once|TRBV19|TRBJ1-4
CASSEQGAREKLFF
TGTGCCAGTAGTGAACAGGGGGCGAGGGAAAAACTGTTTTTT
>TRBD2|once|TRBV7-8|TRBJ2-7
CASSRLAGPYEQYF
TGTGCCAGCAGCCGCCTAGCGGGACCCTACGAGCAGTACTTC
>TRBD1|.|TRBV15|TRBJ1-4
CATSRGQGEEKLFF
TGTGCCACCAGCAGAGGACAGGGTGAGGAAAAACTGTTTTTT
>.|.|TRBV2|TRBJ2-3
CASKLGPPNTQYF
TGTGCCAGCAAGTTAGGCCCTCCTAATACGCAGTATTTT
>TRBD1|.|TRBV6-6|TRBJ1-1
CASSSTGGNTEAFF
TGTGCCAGCAGCTCGACAGGGGGGAACACTGAAGCTTTCTTT
>.|.|TRBV6-5|TRBJ2-3
CASSYSFLKADTQYF
TGTGCCAGCAGTTACTCGTTCCTTAAAGCAGATACGCAGTATTTT
>TRBD1|.|TRBV25-1|TRBJ2-5
CASSELGRGQETQYF
TGTGCCAGCAGTGAATTGGGCAGGGGGCAAGAGACCCAGTACTTC
>.|.|TRBV5-1|TRBJ2-2
CASSPATNTGELFF
TGCGCCAGCAGCCCAGCTACGAACACCGGGGAGCTGTTTTTT
>.|.|TRBV9|TRBJ2-1
CASSVDGGARNEQFF
TGTGCCAGCAGCGTAGACGGGGGCGCGAGGAATGAGCAGTTCTTC
>.|few|TRBV28|TRBJ1-2
CASSLAGFGGYTF
TGTGCCAGCAGTTTAGCCGGGTTCGGAGGCTACACCTTC
>.|.|TRBV7-6|TRBJ2-1
CASSLNVAAGKSYEQFF
TGTGCCAGCAGCTTAAATGTGGCGGCGGGGAAAAGCTATGAGCAGTTCTTC
>TRBD2|.|TRBV5-1|TRBJ2-2
CASSLVGTSHTGELFF
TGCGCCAGCAGCTTGGTTGGGACTAGCCACACCGGGGAGCTGTTTTTT
>.|once|TRBV29-1|TRBJ2-5
CSAVPQETQYF
TGCAGCGCGGTACCCCAAGAGACCCAGTACTTC
>.|.|TRBV6-6|TRBJ1-2
CASSPGTAQTGYTF
TGTGCCAGCAGTCCCGGGACGGCGCAGACGGGCTACACCTTC
>.|.|TRBV6-1|TRBJ1-1
CASSGRDTEAFF
TGTGCCAGCAGTGGACGTGACACTGAAGCTTTCTTT
>.|.|TRBV14|TRBJ2-3
CASSQGIDLWGDTQYF
TGTGCCAGCAGCCAAGGAATCGATCTATGGGGAGATACGCAGTATTTT